A single sample gave rise to the 8 T cell receptor beta chains below, sequenced in a study of blood T cell repertoires in COVID-19. This table comes from immunoSEQ multiplex PCR, and its TCRdb copy is limited to in-frame clones, with some not included. Seen here are 200,000 to 300,000 clones, roughly four fifths observed once, and the top ten hold 4% to 4.5%. What was sequenced was peripheral blood. The receptor source for this set is a man aged 45-65 years with acute or convalescent COVID-19.

For this clone: The same CDR3 can be traced to other DNA sequences in this sample. This sequence joins TRBV7-8 and TRBJ2-7; D is unclear. CDR1 and CDR2 from the germline V gene are SGHVS and FQNEAQ. CDR3 length equals 11 residues. The V gene lost 5 bases and the J gene lost 3 bases, with 5 bases spanning the gap. CDR3 DNA sequence: TGTGCCAGCAGCCCCAGCTACGAGCAGTACTTC. It specifies CASSPSYEQYF.

V is TRBV29-1 and J is TRBJ1-1; 7 nucleotides match TRBD1. The CDR3 is made up of 15 amino acids. The V and J ends lost 6 bases and 0 bases, in that order; junction bases with no gene match: 10. Germline V gene sequence: CDR1 SQVTM, CDR2 ANQGSEA. CDR3 amino acids: CSVLQGSPLNTEAFF. In DNA form, the CDR3 reads TGCAGCGTGTTACAGGGGTCGCCCCTGAACACTGAAGCTTTCTTT.

CDR3 region: CASSHNNRGLYGYTF. DNA of the CDR3: TGTGCCAGCAGTCATAACAACAGGGGCCTCTATGGCTACACCTTC. The rearrangement links TRBV13 to TRBJ1-2; 7 bases align to TRBD1. The CDR3 loop spans 15 amino acids. CDR1 is PRHDT, CDR2 FYEKMQ, per germline (reference sequence). Trimming at V came to 6 bases and at J to 4 bases, leaving 11 bases not matched to a gene.

The chain uses TRBV5-1 and TRBJ2-3; 9 nucleotides line up with TRBD1. The V gene's germline CDR1 is SGHRS and CDR2 YFSETQ. Trimming took 7 bases from V and 2 from J; bases not matched to a gene: 5. There are 14 residues in the CDR3. CDR3 in amino acids: CASFGTGLTDTQYF. CDR3 nucleotide sequence: TGCGCCAGCTTTGGGACAGGGCTCACAGATACGCAGTATTTT.

This chain connects TRBV27 to TRBJ1-5; D unclear. The CDR3 runs 18 residues. The germline V gene encodes CDR1 MNHEY and CDR2 SMNVEV (reference sequence). V shed 6 bases and J shed 3 bases, with 24 bases lying between them. Here the CDR3 reads CASSPWASSGTFNQPQHF. CDR3 sequence (DNA): TGTGCCAGCAGCCCGTGGGCCAGTTCGGGAACCTTCAATCAGCCCCAGCATTTT.

V and J are TRBV24-1 and TRBJ2-2, with D possibly being TRBD2 (5 bases). Germline CDR1 reads KGHDR; CDR2 reads SFDVKD. V was shortened by 3 bases and J by 5 bases, with 9 bases between the two germline ends. CDR3 length equals 14 residues. As DNA, the CDR3 is TGTGCCACCAGTGATCCTGCGGGTACCGGGGAGCTGTTTTTT. It is translated as CATSDPAGTGELFF.

This chain joins TRBV11-2 and TRBJ2-7; TRBD1 matches at 7 bases. This CDR3 region has 14 residues. V lost 1 base and J lost 5; bases outside the gene matches: 5. CDR1 SGHAT and CDR2 FQNNGV come from the germline V gene. The CDR3 DNA reads as TGTGCCAGCAGCTTAGGACAGGGTGCCCACGAGCAGTACTTC. This sequence encodes CASSLGQGAHEQYF. The full variable domain, in which reference TRBV11-2 and TRBJ2-7 provide the parts outside the CDR3, is EAGVAQSPRYKIIEKRQSVAFWCNPISGHATLYWYQQILGQGPKLLIQFQNNGVVDDSQLPKDRFSAERLKGVDSTLKIQPAKLEDSAVYLCASSLGQGAHEQYFGPGTRLTVT.

This clone was detected a few times. The chain combines TRBV30 with TRBJ1-1; 10 bases agree with TRBD1. The CDR3 spans 15 residues. The trim removed 2 bases at V and 3 bases at J, leaving 6 bases unmatched. Germline V gives CDR1 GTSNPN, CDR2 SVGIG (reference sequence). The CDR3 is CAWSRTGTGDTEAFF. The CDR3 coding sequence is TGTGCCTGGAGTCGTACCGGGACAGGGGACACTGAAGCTTTCTTT.